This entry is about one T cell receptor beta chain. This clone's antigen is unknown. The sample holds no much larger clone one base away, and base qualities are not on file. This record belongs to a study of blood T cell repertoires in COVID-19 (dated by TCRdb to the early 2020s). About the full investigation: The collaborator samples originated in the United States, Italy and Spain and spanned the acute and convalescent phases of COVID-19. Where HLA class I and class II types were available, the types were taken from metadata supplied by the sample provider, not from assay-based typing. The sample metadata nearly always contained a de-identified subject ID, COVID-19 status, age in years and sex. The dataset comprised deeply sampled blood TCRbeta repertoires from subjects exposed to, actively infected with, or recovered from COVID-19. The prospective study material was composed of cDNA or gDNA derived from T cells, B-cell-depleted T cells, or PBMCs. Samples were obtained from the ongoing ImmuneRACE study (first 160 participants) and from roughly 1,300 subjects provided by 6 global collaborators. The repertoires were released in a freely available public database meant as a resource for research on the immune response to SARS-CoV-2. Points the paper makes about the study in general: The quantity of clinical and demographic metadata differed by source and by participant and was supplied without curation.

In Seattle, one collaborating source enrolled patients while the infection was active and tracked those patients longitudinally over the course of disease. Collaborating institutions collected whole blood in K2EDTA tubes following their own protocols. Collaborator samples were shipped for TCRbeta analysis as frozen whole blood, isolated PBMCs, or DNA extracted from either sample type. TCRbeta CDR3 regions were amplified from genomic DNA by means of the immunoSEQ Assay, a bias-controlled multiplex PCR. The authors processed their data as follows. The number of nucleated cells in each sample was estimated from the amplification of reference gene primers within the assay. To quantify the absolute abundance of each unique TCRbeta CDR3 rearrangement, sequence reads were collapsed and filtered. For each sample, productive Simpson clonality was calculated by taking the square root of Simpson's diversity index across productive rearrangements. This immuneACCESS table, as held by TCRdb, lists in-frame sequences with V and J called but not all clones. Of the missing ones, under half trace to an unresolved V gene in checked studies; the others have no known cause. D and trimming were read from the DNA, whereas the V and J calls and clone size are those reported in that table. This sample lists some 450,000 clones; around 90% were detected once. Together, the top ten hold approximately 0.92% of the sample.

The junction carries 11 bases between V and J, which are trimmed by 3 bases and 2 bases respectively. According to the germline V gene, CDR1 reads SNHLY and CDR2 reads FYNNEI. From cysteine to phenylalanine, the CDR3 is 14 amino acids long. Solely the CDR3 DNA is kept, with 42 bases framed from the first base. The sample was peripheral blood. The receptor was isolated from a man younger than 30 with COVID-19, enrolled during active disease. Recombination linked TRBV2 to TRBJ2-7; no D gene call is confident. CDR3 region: CASSEAPKTYEQYF. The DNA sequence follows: TGTGCCAGCAGTGAGGCTCCGAAAACCTACGAGCAGTACTTC.